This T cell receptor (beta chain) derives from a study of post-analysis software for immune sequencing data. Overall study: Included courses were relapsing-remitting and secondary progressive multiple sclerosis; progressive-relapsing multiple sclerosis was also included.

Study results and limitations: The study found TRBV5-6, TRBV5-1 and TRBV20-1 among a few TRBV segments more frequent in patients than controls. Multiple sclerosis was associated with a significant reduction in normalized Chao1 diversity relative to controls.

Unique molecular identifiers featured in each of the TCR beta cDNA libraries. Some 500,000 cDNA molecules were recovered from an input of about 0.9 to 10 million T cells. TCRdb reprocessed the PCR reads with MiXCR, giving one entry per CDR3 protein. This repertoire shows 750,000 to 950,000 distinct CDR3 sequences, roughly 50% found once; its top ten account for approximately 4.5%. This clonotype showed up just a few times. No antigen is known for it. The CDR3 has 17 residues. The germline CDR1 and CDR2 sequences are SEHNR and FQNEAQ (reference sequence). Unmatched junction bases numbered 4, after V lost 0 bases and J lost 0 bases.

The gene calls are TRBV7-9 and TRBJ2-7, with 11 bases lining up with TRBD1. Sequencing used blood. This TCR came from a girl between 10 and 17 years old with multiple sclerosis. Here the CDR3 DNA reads TGTGCCAGCAGCTTAGCCCGAGGGACAGGGGGCTCCTACGAGCAGTACTTC. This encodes CASSLARGTGGSYEQYF.